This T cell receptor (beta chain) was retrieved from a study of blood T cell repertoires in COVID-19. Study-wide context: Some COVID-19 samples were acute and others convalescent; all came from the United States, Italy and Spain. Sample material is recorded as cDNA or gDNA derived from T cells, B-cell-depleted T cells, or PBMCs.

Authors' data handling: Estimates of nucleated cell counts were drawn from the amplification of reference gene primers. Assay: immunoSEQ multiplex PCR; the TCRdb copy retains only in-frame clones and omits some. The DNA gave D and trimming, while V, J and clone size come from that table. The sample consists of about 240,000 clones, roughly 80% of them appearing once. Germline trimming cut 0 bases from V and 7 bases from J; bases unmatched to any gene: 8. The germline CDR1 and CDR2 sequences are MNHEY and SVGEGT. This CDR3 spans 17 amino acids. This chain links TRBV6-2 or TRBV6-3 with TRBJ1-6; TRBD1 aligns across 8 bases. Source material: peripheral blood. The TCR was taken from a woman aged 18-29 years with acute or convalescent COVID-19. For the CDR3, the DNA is TGTGCCAGCAGTTACTCCGAGGACAGGGTTTACAATTCACCCCTCCACTTT. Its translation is CASSYSEDRVYNSPLHF.